The clone carrying this T cell receptor (beta chain) has more than one count but fewer than ten. Assay used: immunoSEQ multiplex PCR; TCRdb lists only in-frame clones, some missing. The sample lists some 1 million clones, about 74% occurring once. These data are taken from a study of shared clonotypes between healthy human individuals. The sequenced material came from memory CD4+ T cells sorted from blood. Subset reported: CD45RA-negative fraction. The TCR comes from a man between 18 and 29 years old in good health.

CDR3 region: CASSLRAKNSPLHF. The DNA of the CDR3 is TGTGCCAGCAGTTTACGGGCTAAAAATTCACCCCTCCACTTT. The rearrangement links TRBV27 to TRBJ1-6; D not resolved. This CDR3 contains 14 residues. The ends were cut back, 2 bases at V and 7 bases at J, with 9 bases in the middle. Germline V gene lookup returns CDR1 MNHEY and CDR2 SMNVEV (reference sequence).